This note documents a single T cell receptor beta chain sequence. The antigen is undetermined. The source of the sample is a study of regulatory T cells in long-lasting Graves disease. General study results and limits: TCR diversity was lower in persistent Graves' patients (versus newly diagnosed ones).

With V trimmed by 0 bases and J by 2 bases, 3 bases remained unmatched. The CDR3 is 16 amino acids. Germline V gene lookup returns CDR1 SGHVS and CDR2 FNYEAQ. As for time point: persistent/refractory GD, antithyroid drugs over 5 years with positive TRAb. PBMC RNA was the source of the TCR library. Arm-PCR with iRepertoire HTBI primers amplified the CDR3 regions for these TCR beta libraries. TCRdb recomputed calls from the multiplex PCR reads with MiXCR, one row per CDR3 protein. The repertoire includes 300,000 to 500,000 distinct CDR3 sequences, more than 20% of them detected once, and roughly 20% sits in the top ten.

V and J are TRBV7-6 and TRBJ1-3; TRBD1 matches at 8 bases. The material was peripheral blood mononuclear cells (PBMCs), obtained when the disease was refractory, from a patient treated with antithyroid drugs. The receptor was derived from a female donor with Graves disease. The CDR3 bases are TGTGCCAGCAGCTTAGCCCAGGGGGCCACTGGAAACACCATATATTTT. Amino acids: CASSLAQGATGNTIYF. Complete variable domain (other parts from reference TRBV7-6 and TRBJ1-3): GAGVSQSPRYKVTKRGQDVALRCDPISGHVSLYWYRQALGQGPEFLTYFNYEAQQDKSGLPNDRFSAERPEGSISTLTIQRTEQRDSAMYRCASSLAQGATGNTIYFGEGSWLTVV.